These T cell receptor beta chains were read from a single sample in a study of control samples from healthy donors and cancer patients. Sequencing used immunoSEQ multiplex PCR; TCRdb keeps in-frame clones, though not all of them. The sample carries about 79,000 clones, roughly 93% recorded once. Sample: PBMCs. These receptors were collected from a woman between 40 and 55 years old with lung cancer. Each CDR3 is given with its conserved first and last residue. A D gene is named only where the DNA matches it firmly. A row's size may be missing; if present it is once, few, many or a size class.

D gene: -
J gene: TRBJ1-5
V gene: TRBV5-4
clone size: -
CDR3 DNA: TGTGCCAGCAGCTTGGAGGTTGACCAGCCCCAGCATTTT
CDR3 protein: CASSLEVDQPQHF

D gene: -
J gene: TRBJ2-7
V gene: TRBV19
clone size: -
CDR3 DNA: TGTGCCAGTAGTATAGCCGGGCCGGTATACGAGCAGTACTTC
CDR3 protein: CASSIAGPVYEQYF

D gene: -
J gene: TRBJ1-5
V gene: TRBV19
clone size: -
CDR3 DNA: TGTGCCACCAGTAATTGGGGCAAGGGCAATCAGCCCCAGCATTTT
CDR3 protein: CATSNWGKGNQPQHF

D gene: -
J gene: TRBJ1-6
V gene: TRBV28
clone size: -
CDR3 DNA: TGTGCCAGCAGTTTAATCCCCGGGGGGTACTATAATTCACCCCTCCACTTT
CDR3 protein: CASSLIPGGYYNSPLHF

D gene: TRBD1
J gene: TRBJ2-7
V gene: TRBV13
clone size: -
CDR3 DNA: TGTGCCAGCAGCTCGGGACAGGGGGCGAGGGAGCAGTACTTC
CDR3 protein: CASSSGQGAREQYF

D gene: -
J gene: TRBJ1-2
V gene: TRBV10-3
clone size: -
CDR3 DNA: TGTGCCATCAGTGAGGAAACGGACCCCCTGAGCTATGGCTACACCTTC
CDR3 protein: CAISEETDPLSYGYTF

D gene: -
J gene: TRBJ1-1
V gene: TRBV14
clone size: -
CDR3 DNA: TGTGCCAGCAGCCAAGCAAGGACAGCGAACACTGAAGCTTTCTTT
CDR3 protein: CASSQARTANTEAFF

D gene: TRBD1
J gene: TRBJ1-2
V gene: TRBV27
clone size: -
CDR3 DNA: TGTGCCAGCAGTACCGGGACAGAAGACTATGGCTACACCTTC
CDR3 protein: CASSTGTEDYGYTF

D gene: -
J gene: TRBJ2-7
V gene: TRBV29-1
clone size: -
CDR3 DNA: TGCAGCGTTGAGAAAGACTCCAGCTCCTACGAGCAGTACTTC
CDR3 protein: CSVEKDSSSYEQYF

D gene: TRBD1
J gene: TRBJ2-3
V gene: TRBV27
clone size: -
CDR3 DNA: TGTGCCAGCAGTATGCAGACAGGGGAGAGTACAGATACGCAGTATTTT
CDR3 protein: CASSMQTGESTDTQYF

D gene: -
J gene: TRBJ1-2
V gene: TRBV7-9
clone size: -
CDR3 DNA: TGTGCCAGCAGCTTAACGGGCCCCTATGGCTACACCTTC
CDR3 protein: CASSLTGPYGYTF

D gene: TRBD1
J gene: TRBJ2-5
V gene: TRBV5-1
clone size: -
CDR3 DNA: TGCGCCAGCAGCCCCGGGACAGGGAATATTCAAGAGACCCAGTACTTC
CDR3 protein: CASSPGTGNIQETQYF

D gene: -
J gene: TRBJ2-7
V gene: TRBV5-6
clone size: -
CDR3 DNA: TGTGCCAGCAGCTTGTTAAGGGGCGAGCAGTACTTC
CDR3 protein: CASSLLRGEQYF

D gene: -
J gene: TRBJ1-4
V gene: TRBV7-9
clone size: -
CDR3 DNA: TGTGCCAGCAGCCAGGGGCGGGACACTAATGAAAAACTGTTTTTT
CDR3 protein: CASSQGRDTNEKLFF

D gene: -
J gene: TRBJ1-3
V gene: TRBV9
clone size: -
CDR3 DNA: TGTGCCAGCAGCGCTGGGGATAAGGGAGGAAACACCATATATTTT
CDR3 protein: CASSAGDKGGNTIYF

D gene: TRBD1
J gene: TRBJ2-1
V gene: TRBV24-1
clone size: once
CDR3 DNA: TGTGCCACCAGTGATACGGGACAGGGCTACAATGAGCAGTTCTTC
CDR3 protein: CATSDTGQGYNEQFF

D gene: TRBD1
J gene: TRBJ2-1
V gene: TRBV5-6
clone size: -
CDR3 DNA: TGTGCCAGCAGTGCCGGGACAGATGACAATGAGCAGTTCTTC
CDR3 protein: CASSAGTDDNEQFF

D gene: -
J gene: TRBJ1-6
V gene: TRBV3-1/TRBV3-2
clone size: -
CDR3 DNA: TGTGCCAGCAGCCTCTCGGACGAGCCCCTCCACTTT
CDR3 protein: CASSLSDEPLHF

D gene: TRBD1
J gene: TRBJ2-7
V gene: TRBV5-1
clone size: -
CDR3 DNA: TGCGCCAGCAGCCGCACCGGGACAGCCTACGAGCAGTACTTC
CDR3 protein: CASSRTGTAYEQYF

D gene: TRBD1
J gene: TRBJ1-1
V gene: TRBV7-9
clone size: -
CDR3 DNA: TGTGCCAGCAGCCAAACAGGGGGCTCGGCTGAAGCTTTCTTT
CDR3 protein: CASSQTGGSAEAFF

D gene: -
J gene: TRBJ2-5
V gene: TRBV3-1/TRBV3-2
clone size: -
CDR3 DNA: TGTGCCAGCAGCCTAGGGCTAGCGCAACAAGAGACCCAGTACTTC
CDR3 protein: CASSLGLAQQETQYF

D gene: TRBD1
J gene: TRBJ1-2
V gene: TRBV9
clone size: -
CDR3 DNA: TGTGCCAGCGCAACAGGGGGTACTGACTATGGCTACACCTTC
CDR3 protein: CASATGGTDYGYTF

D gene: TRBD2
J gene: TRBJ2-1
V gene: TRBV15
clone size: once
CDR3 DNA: TGTGCCACCAGCAGCAAACTAGCGAGCGTCGCCTACAATGAGCAGTTCTTC
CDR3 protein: CATSSKLASVAYNEQFF

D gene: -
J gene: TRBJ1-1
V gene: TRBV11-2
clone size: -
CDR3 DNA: TGTGCCAGCAGCTTGAGGGCTCGGGACACTGAAGCTTTCTTT
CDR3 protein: CASSLRARDTEAFF

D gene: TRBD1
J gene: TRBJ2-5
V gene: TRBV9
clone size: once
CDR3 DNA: TGTGCCAGCAGCGTAGCTCTAGGGACAGCCAAAGAGACCCAGTACTTC
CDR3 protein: CASSVALGTAKETQYF

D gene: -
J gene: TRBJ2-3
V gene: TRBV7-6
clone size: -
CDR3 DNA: TGTGCCAGCAGCACCTTACCGGGACGGATGACAGATACGCAGTATTTT
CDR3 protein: CASSTLPGRMTDTQYF

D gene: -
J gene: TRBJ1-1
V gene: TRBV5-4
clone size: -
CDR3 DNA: TGTGCCAGCAGCTTTACGGGTGGCACTGAAGCTTTCTTT
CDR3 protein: CASSFTGGTEAFF

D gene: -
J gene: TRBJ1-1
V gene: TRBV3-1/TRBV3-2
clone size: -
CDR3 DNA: TGTGCCAGCAGCCAAGATGGGGGGGGCCTTACTGAAGCTTTCTTT
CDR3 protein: CASSQDGGGLTEAFF

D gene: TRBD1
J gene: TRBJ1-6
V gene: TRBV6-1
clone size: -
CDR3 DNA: TGTGCCAGCAGTGACACGGGACAGGGGGGTTCACCCCTCCACTTT
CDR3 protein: CASSDTGQGGSPLHF

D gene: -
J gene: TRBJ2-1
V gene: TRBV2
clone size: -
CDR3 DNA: TGTGCCAGCAGTGAAGCTGGGACAACCTACAATGAGCAGTTCTTC
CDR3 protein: CASSEAGTTYNEQFF

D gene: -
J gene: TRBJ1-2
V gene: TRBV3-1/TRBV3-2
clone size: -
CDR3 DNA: TGTGCCAGCAGCCGAGGGGCACAGCCAGAAGCTAACTATGGCTACACCTTC
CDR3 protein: CASSRGAQPEANYGYTF

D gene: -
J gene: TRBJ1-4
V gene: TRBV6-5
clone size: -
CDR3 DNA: TGTGCCAGCAGTCAGGGTGGAAGGAATGAAAAACTGTTTTTT
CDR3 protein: CASSQGGRNEKLFF

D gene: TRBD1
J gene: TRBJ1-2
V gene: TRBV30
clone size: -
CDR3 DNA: TGTGCCTGGACCCTGACAGGGGTGAATGGCTACACCTTC
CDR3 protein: CAWTLTGVNGYTF

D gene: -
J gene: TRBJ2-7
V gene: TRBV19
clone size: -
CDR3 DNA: TGTGCCAGTAATGAGGGCAGCCACGAGCAGTACTTC
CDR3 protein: CASNEGSHEQYF

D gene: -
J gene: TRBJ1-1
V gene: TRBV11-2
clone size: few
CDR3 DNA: TGTGCCAGCAGCCCATCCCCCCCGGGACCTGAAGCTTTCTTT
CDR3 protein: CASSPSPPGPEAFF

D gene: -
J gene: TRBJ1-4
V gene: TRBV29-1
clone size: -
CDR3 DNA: TGCAGCGTCGAAGGCGTATTGGGGCGGAATGAAAAACTGTTTTTT
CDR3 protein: CSVEGVLGRNEKLFF

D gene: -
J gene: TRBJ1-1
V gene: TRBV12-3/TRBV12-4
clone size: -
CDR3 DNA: TGTGCCAGCAGCTTCGACGGCTACACTGAAGCTTTCTTT
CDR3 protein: CASSFDGYTEAFF

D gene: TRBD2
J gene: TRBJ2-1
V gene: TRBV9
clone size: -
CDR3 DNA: TGTGCCAGCAGCGCTCCTAGGGGAGCGGGGTACAATGAGCAGTTCTTC
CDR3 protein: CASSAPRGAGYNEQFF

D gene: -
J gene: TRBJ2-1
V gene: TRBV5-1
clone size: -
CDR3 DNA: TGCGCCAGCAGCTTGGCAAAGGATCTTATCTATGAGCAGTTCTTC
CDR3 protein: CASSLAKDLIYEQFF

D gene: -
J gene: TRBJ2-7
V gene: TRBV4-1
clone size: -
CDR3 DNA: TGCGCCAGCAGCCAAGAAGAAACATTCGGGGGATTAGGCTACGAGCAGTACTTC
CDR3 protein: CASSQEETFGGLGYEQYF

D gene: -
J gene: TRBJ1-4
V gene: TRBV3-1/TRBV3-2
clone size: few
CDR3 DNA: TGTGCCAGCAGCCTACAGAAGACCACAACTAATGAAAAACTGTTTTTT
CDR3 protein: CASSLQKTTTNEKLFF

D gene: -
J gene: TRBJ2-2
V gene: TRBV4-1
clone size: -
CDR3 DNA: TGCGCCAGCAGCCAGGCCGACGGTGGCACCGGGGAGCTGTTTTTT
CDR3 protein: CASSQADGGTGELFF

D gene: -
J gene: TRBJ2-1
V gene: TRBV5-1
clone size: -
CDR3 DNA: TGCGCCAGCAGCTTGAGCCTATTTTACAATGAGCAGTTCTTC
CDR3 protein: CASSLSLFYNEQFF

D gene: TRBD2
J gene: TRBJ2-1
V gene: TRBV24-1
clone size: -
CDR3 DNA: TGTGCCACCAGTGACTCACCGGGACTAGCGGTTGGGGATGAGCAGTTCTTC
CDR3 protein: CATSDSPGLAVGDEQFF

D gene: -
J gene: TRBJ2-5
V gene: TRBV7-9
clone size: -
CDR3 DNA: TGTGCCAGCAGCCGAAGGACTGAGCAAGAGACCCAGTACTTC
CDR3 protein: CASSRRTEQETQYF

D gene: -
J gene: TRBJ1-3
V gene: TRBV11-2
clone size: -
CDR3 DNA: TGTGCCAGCAGCTTAGCGGGGAGAAGCTCTGGAAACACCATATATTTT
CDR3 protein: CASSLAGRSSGNTIYF

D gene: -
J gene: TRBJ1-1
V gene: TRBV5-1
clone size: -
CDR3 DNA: TGCGCCAGCAGCTTGGCCGCGAACACTGAAGCTTTCTTT
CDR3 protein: CASSLAANTEAFF

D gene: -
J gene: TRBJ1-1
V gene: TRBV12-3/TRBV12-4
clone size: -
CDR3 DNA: TGTGCCACCAGCAAATGGGGTGAAGCTTTCTTT
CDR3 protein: CATSKWGEAFF

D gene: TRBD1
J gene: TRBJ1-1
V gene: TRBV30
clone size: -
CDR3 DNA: TGTGCCTGGGGGCAAAGGGGACAGGGTACCACTGAAGCTTTCTTT
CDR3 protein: CAWGQRGQGTTEAFF

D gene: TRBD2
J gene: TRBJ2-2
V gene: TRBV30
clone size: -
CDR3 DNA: TGTGCCTGGAGTTGGACTAGCGGTATCGGGGAGCTGTTTTTT
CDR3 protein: CAWSWTSGIGELFF

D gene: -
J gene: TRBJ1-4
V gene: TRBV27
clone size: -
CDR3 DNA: TGTGCCAGCACCCCATTTGGGGGCGGGATTGAAAAACTGTTTTTT
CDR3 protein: CASTPFGGGIEKLFF

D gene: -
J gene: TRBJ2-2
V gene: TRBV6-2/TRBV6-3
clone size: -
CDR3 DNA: TGTGCCAGCAGCCCGGTGGCAGGGGCGGGAGTGAACACCGGGGAGCTGTTTTTT
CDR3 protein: CASSPVAGAGVNTGELFF

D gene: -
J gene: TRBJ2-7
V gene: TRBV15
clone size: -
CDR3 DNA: TGTGCCACCAGCAGAGCCTCTGTATACGAGCAGTACTTC
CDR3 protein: CATSRASVYEQYF

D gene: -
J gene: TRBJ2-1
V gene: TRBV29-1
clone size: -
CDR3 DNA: TGCAGCGTTGACGTCGGCTCCGGGGAGCAGTTCTTC
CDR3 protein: CSVDVGSGEQFF

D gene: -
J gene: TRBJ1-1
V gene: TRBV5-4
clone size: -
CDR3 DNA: TGTGCCAGCAGCCCACCGGCTGGGATGAACACTGAAGCTTTCTTT
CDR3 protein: CASSPPAGMNTEAFF

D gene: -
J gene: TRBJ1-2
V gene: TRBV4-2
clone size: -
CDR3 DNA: TGTGCCAGCAGCCAAGATATGGGTTCTGGGGGCTACACCTTC
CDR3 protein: CASSQDMGSGGYTF